Listed below are T cell receptor beta chains from one sample, sequenced in a study of blood T cell repertoires in COVID-19. The repertoire was sequenced with immunoSEQ multiplex PCR; TCRdb's copy has only in-frame clones and lacks some. The sample consists of 350,000 to 400,000 clones, 85% to 90% of them appearing once. Specimen: peripheral blood. Receptor source: a man younger than 30 with active or convalescent COVID-19. The CDR3 runs from the conserved cysteine through the conserved F or W. A D gene is named only where the DNA matches it firmly. Size tells how often a clone was seen (once, few, many) or the class of an expanded clone, and some rows leave it out.

J,D,V,size,CDR3,DNA
TRBJ2-2,TRBD2,TRBV28,once,CASSPSGGSPGELFF,TGTGCCAGCAGCCCTAGCGGGGGGTCTCCCGGGGAGCTGTTTTTT
TRBJ2-2,.,TRBV9,few,CASSPVGTGELFF,TGTGCCAGCAGCCCCGTCGGTACCGGGGAGCTGTTTTTT
TRBJ2-1,.,TRBV9,.,CASSVFELGGEQFF,TGTGCCAGCAGCGTGTTCGAACTCGGCGGTGAGCAGTTCTTC
TRBJ1-1,TRBD1,TRBV11-2,.,CASSQTGANTEAFF,TGTGCCAGCAGCCAGACAGGGGCGAACACTGAAGCTTTCTTT
TRBJ1-2,.,TRBV7-8,once,CASSIRTDRTNYGYTF,TGTGCCAGCAGCATAAGGACTGACCGGACTAACTATGGCTACACCTTC
TRBJ2-1,TRBD1,TRBV5-6,.,CASSPGTGNNEQFF,TGTGCCAGCAGCCCAGGGACAGGGAACAATGAGCAGTTCTTC
TRBJ1-5,.,TRBV18,.,CASSPGTPGSNQPQHF,TGTGCCAGCTCACCTGGGACACCGGGTAGCAATCAGCCCCAGCATTTT
TRBJ1-2,TRBD1,TRBV7-9,.,CASSLGAGGIYGYTF,TGTGCCAGCAGCTTAGGCGCAGGGGGGATCTATGGCTACACCTTC
TRBJ1-1,.,TRBV6-2/TRBV6-3,once,CASSLNFGQAEAFF,TGTGCCAGCAGCCTAAACTTCGGACAAGCTGAAGCTTTCTTT
TRBJ1-5,.,TRBV28,.,CASSLQGTQPQHF,TGTGCCAGCAGTTTACAGGGGACTCAGCCCCAGCATTTT
TRBJ1-4,.,TRBV7-7,.,CASSAGSEGEKLFF,TGTGCTAGCAGCGCCGGGTCGGAGGGTGAAAAACTGTTTTTT
TRBJ2-1,.,TRBV27,.,CASSLFDRSRYNEQFF,TGTGCCAGCAGTTTATTCGACAGGAGTCGATACAATGAGCAGTTCTTC
TRBJ1-5,.,TRBV7-2,.,CASSSTGFDQPQHF,TGTGCCAGCAGCTCTACAGGGTTTGATCAGCCCCAGCATTTT
TRBJ1-5,.,TRBV12-3/TRBV12-4,once,CASSPGSNQPQHF,TGTGCCAGCAGTCCGGGGTCCAATCAGCCCCAGCATTTT
TRBJ1-6,.,TRBV27,.,CASTSGTQNNSPLHF,TGTGCCAGCACCTCCGGGACACAAAATAATTCACCCCTCCACTTT
TRBJ1-1,TRBD1,TRBV10-3,few,CAISAGGTARDTEAFF,TGTGCCATCAGTGCGGGTGGGACAGCACGGGACACTGAAGCTTTCTTT